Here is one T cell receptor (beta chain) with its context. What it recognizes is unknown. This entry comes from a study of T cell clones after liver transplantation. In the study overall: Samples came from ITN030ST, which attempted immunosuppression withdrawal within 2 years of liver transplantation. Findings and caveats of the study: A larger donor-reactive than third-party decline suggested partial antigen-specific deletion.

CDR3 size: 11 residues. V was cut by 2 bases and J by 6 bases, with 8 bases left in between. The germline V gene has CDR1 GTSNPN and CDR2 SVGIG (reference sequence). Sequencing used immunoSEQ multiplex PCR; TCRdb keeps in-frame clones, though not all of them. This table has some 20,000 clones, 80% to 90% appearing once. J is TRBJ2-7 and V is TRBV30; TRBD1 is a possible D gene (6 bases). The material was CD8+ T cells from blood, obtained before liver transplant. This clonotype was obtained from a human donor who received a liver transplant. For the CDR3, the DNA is TGTGCCTGGAGTATAGGGGGCGAGCAGTACTTC. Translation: CAWSIGGEQYF.